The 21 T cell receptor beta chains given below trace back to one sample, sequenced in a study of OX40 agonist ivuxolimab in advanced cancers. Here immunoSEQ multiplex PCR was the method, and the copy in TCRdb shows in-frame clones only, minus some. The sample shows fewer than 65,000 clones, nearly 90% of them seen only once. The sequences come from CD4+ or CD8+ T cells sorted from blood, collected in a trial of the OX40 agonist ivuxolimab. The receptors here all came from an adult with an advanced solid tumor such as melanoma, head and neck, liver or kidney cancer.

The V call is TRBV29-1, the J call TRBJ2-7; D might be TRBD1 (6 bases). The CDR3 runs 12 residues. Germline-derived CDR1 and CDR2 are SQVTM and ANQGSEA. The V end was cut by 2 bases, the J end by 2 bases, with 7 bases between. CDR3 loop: CSVETGTYEQYF. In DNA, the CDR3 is TGCAGCGTTGAAACAGGGACCTACGAGCAGTACTTC.

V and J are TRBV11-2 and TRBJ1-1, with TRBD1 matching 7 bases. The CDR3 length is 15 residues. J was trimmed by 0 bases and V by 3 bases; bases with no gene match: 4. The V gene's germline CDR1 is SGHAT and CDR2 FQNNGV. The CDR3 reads CASSFMGQMNTEAFF. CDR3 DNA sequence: TGTGCCAGCAGCTTCATGGGACAGATGAACACTGAAGCTTTCTTT.

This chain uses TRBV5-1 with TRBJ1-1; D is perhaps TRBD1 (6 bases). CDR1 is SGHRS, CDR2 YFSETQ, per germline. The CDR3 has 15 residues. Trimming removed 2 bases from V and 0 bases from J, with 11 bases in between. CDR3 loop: CASSLGGVMNTEAFF. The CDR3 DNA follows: TGCGCCAGCAGCTTAGGGGGGGTGATGAACACTGAAGCTTTCTTT.

CDR3 region: CASSLQGSETQYF. The CDR3 DNA follows: TGTGCCAGCAGTTTACAGGGTAGCGAGACCCAGTACTTC. The rearrangement joins TRBV11-1 to TRBJ2-5, with D possibly being TRBD1 (6 bases). With 6 bases removed from V and 5 bases from J, the gap between germline ends came to 13 bases. This CDR3 is built from 13 residues. CDR1 and CDR2 from the germline V gene are SGHAT and FQDESV (reference sequence).

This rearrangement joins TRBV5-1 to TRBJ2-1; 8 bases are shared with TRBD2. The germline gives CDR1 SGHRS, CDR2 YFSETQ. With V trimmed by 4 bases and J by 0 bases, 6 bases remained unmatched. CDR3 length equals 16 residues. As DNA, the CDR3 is TGCGCCAGCAGCGCCCTAAGCGGGAGCTCCTACAATGAGCAGTTCTTC. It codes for CASSALSGSSYNEQFF.

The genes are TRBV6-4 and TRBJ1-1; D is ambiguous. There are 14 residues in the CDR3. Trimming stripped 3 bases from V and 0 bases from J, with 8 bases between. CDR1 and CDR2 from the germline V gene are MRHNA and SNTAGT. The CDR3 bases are TGTGCCAGCAGTGAAGACGGCCTGAACACTGAAGCTTTCTTT. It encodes CASSEDGLNTEAFF.

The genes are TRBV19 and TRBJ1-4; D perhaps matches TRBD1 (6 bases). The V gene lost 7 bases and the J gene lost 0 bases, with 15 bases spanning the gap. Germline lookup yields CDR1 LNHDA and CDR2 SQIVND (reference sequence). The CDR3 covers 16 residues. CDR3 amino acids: CASTPLQGSTNEKLFF. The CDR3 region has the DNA TGTGCCAGTACCCCTCTACAGGGCTCAACTAATGAAAAACTGTTTTTT.

The DNA for the CDR3 is TGCAGCGGTCGTCGGGACACATTATCCACAGATACGCAGTATTTT. Translating gives CSGRRDTLSTDTQYF. V usage is TRBV29-1 and J usage is TRBJ2-3, with D maybe TRBD1 (6 bases). Germline CDR1 reads SQVTM; CDR2 reads ANQGSEA. This CDR3 comprises 15 residues. Trimming left V 7 bases short and J 2 bases short, with 19 bases between.

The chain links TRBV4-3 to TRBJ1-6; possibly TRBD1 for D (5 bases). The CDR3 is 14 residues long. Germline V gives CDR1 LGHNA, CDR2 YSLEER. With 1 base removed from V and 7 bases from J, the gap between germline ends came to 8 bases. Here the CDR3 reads CASSQGWGNSPLHF. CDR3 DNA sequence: TGCGCCAGCAGCCAAGGTTGGGGGAATTCACCCCTCCACTTT.

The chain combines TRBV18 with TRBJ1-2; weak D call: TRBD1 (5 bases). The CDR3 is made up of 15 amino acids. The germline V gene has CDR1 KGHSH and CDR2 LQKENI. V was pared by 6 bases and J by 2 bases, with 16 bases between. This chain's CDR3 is CASSLLSGENYGYTF. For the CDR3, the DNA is TGTGCCAGCTCGCTCCTGTCGGGGGAAAACTATGGCTACACCTTC.

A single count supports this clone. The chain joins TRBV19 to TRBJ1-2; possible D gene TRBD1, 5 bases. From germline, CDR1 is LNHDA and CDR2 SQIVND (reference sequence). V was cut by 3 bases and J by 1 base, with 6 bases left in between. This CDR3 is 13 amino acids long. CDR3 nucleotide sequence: TGTGCCAGTAGTATTGGGGGTAACTATGGCTACACCTTC. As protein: CASSIGGNYGYTF.

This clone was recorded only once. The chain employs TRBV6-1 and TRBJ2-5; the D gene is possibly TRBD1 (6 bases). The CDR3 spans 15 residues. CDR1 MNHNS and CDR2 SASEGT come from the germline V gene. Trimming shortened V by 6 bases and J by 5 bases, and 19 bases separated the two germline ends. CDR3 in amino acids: CASRWGQRGRETQYF. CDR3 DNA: TGTGCCAGCAGATGGGGACAAAGGGGAAGGGAGACCCAGTACTTC.

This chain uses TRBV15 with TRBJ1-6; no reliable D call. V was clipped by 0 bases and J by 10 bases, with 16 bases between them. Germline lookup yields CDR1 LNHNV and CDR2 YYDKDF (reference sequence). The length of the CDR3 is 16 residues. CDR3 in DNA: TGTGCCACCAGCAGAGATTCGGAGGGAAGAGACTCACCCCTCCACTTT. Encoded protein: CATSRDSEGRDSPLHF. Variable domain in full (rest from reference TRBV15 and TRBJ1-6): DAMVIQNPRYQVTQFGKPVTLSCSQTLNHNVMYWYQQKSSQAPKLLFHYYDKDFNNEADTPDNFQSRRPNTSFCFLDIRSPGLGDTAMYLCATSRDSEGRDSPLHFGNGTRLTVT.

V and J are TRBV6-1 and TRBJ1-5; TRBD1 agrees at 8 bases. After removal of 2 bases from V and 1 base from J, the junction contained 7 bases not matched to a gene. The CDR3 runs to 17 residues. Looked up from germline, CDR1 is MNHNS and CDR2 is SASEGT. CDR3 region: CASSEPWTGLSNQPQHF. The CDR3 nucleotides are TGTGCCAGCAGTGAACCTTGGACAGGGTTGAGCAATCAGCCCCAGCATTTT.

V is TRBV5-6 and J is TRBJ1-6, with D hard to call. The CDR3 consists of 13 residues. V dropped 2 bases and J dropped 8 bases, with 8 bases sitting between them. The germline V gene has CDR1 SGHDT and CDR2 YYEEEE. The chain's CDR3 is CASSLPADSPLHF. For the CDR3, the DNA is TGTGCCAGCAGCTTACCGGCAGATTCACCCCTCCACTTT.

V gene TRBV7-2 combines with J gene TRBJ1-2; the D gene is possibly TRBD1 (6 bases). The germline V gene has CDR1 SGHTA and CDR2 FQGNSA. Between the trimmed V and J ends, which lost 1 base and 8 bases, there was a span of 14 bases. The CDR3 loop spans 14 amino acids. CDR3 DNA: TGTGCCAGCAGCTTAGGAGGGGGGGGGCGAGGCTACACCTTC. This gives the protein CASSLGGGGRGYTF.

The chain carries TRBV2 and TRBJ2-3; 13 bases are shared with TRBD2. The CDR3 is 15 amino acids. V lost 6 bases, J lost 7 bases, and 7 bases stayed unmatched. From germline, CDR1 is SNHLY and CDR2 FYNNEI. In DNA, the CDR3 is TGTGCCAGCAGGGATACTAGCGGGGGGGCGAATACGCAGTATTTT. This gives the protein CASRDTSGGANTQYF.

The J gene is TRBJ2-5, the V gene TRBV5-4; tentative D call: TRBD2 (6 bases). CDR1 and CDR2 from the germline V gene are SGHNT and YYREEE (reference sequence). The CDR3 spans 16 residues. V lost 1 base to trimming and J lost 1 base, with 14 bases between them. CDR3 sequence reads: CASSLKVGTSQETQYF. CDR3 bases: TGTGCCAGCAGCTTGAAGGTCGGGACTTCCCAAGAGACCCAGTACTTC.

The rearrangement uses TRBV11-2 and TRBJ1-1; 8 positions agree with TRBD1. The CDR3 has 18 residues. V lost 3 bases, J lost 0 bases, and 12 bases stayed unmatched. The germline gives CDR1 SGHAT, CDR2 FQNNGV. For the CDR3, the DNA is TGTGCCAGCAGCTTTGGTTTCGTTAGGACAGGGATGAACACTGAAGCTTTCTTT. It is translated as CASSFGFVRTGMNTEAFF.

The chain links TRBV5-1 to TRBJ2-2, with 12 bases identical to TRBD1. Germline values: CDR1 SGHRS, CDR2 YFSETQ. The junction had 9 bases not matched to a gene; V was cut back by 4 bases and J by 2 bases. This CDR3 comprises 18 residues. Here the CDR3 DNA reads TGCGCCAGCAGCACGGTGGGACAGGGGGCTGAAAACACCGGGGAGCTGTTTTTT. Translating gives CASSTVGQGAENTGELFF.

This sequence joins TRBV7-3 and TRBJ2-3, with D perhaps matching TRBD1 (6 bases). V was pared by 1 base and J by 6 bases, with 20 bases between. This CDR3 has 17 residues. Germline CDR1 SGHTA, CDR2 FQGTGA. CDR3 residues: CASSLKTGRPQGDTQYF. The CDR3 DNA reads TGTGCCAGCAGCTTAAAGACGGGCAGGCCCCAGGGGGATACGCAGTATTTT.